Given below is one T cell receptor beta chain in context. The target antigen is unknown. This sample is part of a study of vaccination and CD4 T cells after COVID-19. The sample's treatment: roughly nine-day PBMC culture with coronavirus spike peptide pools or control peptides (ViraFEST assay). The germline V gene encodes CDR1 DFQATT and CDR2 SNEGSKA (reference sequence). V trimming: 6 bases; J trimming: 2 bases; junction bases outside the gene matches: 5. The length of the CDR3 is 13 residues. Cultured CD4+ T cells had their DNA profiled by the Oncomine TCR Beta short-read assay. TCRdb passed the PCR reads through MiXCR, listing each CDR3 protein once. The data contain fewer than 30,000 distinct CDR3 sequences, 62% of them singletons.

This TCR was sampled from a human donor who received a COVID-19 vaccine. Sequenced material: CD4+ T cells from blood, cultured in vitro, taken after SARS-CoV-2 vaccination. The chain combines TRBV20-1 with TRBJ1-2, with 8 nucleotides matching TRBD1. CDR3 protein: CSAQTGENYGYTF. CDR3 sequence (DNA): TGCAGTGCCCAGACAGGGGAAAACTATGGCTACACCTTC.